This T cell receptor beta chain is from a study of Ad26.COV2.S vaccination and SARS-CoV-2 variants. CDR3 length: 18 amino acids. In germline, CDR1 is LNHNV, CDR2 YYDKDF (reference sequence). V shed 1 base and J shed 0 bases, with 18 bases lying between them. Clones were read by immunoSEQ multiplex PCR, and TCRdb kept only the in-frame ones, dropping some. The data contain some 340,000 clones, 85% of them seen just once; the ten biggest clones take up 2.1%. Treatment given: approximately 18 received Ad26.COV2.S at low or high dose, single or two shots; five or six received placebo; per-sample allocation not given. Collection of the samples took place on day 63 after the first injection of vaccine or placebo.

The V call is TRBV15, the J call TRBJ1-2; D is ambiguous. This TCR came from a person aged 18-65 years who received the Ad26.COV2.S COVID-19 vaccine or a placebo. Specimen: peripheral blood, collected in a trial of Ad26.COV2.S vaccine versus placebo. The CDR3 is CATSRGAGFQTTNYGYTF. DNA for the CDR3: TGTGCCACCAGCAGAGGAGCCGGATTTCAGACTACTAACTATGGCTACACCTTC.